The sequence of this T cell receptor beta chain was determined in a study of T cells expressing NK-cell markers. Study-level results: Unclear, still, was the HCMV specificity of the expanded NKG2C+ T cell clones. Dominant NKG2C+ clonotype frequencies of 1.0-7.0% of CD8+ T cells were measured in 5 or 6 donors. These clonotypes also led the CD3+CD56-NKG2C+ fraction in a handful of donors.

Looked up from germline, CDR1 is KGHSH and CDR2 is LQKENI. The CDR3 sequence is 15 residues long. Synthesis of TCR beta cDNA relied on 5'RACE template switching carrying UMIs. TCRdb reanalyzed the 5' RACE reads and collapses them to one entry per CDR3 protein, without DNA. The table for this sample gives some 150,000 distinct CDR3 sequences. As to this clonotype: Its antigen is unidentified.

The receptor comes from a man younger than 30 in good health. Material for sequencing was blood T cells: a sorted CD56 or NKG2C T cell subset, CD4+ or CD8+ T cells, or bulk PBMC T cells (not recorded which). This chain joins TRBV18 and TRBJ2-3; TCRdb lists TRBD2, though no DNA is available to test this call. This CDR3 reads CASSPSSGSTDTQYF.